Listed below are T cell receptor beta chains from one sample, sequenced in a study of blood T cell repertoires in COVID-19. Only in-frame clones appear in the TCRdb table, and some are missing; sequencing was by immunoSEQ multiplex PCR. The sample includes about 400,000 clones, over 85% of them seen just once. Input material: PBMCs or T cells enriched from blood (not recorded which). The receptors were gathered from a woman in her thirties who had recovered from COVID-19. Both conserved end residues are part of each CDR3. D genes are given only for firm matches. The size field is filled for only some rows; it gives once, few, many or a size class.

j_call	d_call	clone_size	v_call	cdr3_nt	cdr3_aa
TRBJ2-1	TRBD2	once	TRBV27	TGTGCCAGCAGTTCCAACTTCGGGGGGGATCACTGGGGTGAGCAGTTCTTC	CASSSNFGGDHWGEQFF
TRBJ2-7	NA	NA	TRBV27	TGTGCCAGCAACTCGATCAGAAGTGGGCAGGGCTCCTACGAGCAGTACTTC	CASNSIRSGQGSYEQYF
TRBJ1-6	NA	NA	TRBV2	TGTGCCAGCAGTGCGACTCTCTACAATTCACCCCTCCACTTT	CASSATLYNSPLHF
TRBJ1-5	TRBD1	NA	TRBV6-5	TGTGCCAGCAGACAGGGGAATCAGCCCCAGCATTTT	CASRQGNQPQHF
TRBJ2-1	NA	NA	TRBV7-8	TGTGCCAGCAGCTTAGTTTGGTTTTCGGGAGAGTCCTACAATGAGCAGTTCTTC	CASSLVWFSGESYNEQFF
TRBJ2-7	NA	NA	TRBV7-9	TGTGCCAGCAGCCCAGACGGGGTAGGGACCTACGAGCAGTACTTC	CASSPDGVGTYEQYF
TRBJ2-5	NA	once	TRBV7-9	TGTGCCAGCAGCCGCGGTGACAGCTATCAAGAGACCCAGTACTTC	CASSRGDSYQETQYF
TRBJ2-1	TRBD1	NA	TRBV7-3	TGTGCCAGCAGCTTAAGTGGGACAGGGACCGGGCAGCAGTTCTTC	CASSLSGTGTGQQFF
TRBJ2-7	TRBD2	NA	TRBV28	TGTGCCAGCGAGCGGGAGGGCCTTTCCTACGAGCAGTACTTC	CASEREGLSYEQYF
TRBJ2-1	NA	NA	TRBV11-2	TGTGCCAGCAGCTTAGATCCATTAGCGTACAGCTCCTACAATGAGCAGTTCTTC	CASSLDPLAYSSYNEQFF
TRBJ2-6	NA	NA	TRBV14	TGTGCCAGCAGCCAAGATCGGTGGTCTGGGGCCAACGTCCTGACTTTC	CASSQDRWSGANVLTF
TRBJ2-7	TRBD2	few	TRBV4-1	TGCGCCAGCAGCCAAGATCTCACTAGCGGGAGTCTCAGTAAGGTCGACGAGCAGTACTTC	CASSQDLTSGSLSKVDEQYF
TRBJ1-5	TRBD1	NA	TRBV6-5	TGTGCCAGCAGCCCGGGACAGATCAATCAGCCCCAGCATTTT	CASSPGQINQPQHF
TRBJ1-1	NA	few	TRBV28	TGTGCCAGCAGTTTAGTCTCGGCAGGGTTGAACACTGAAGCTTTCTTT	CASSLVSAGLNTEAFF
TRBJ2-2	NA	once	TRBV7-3	TGTGCCAGCAGCTCGCAGGGTCCCGGGGAGCTGTTTTTT	CASSSQGPGELFF
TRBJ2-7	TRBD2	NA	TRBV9	TGTGCCAGCAGCCCTAGCGGGAGCTCCTACGAGCAGTACTTC	CASSPSGSSYEQYF
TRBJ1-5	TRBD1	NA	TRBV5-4	TGTGCCAGCAGCTTGGGGACAGGCAGAAATCAGCCCCAGCATTTT	CASSLGTGRNQPQHF
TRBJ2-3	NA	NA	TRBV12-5	TGTGCTAGTGGCGGGGGAGGGGGATCAGATACGCAGTATTTT	CASGGGGGSDTQYF
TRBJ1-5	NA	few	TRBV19	TGTGCCAGTAGTATCACCCCGGGACAACTTAGCAATCAGCCCCAGCATTTT	CASSITPGQLSNQPQHF
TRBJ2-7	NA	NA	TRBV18	TGTGCCAGCTCACCCGACAGCTACGAGCAGTACTTC	CASSPDSYEQYF
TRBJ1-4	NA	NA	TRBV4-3	TGCGCCAGCAGCCAAGGCTGGGCAGCAACTAATGAAAAACTGTTTTTT	CASSQGWAATNEKLFF
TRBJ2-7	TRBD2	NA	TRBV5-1	TGCGCCAGCAGCGACCTTCGCGGGGGGTCCTACGAGCAGTACTTC	CASSDLRGGSYEQYF
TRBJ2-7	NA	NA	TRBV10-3	TGTGCCATCAGTGGCGGGGCTTACGAGCAGTACTTC	CAISGGAYEQYF
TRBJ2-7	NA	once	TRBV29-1	TGCAGCGTCGGTAGCGCCTACGAGCAGTACTTC	CSVGSAYEQYF
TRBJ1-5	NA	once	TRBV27	TGTGCCAGCAGCCCTACAGGGCACAATCAGCCCCAGCATTTT	CASSPTGHNQPQHF
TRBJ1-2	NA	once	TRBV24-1	TGTGCCACCAGTGATTTATTGGACAGATCAGGCTATGGCTACACCTTC	CATSDLLDRSGYGYTF
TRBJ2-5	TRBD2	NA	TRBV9	TGTGCCAGCAGCGTAGGCTGGGGGGGGTCTGCGCACCAAGAGACCCAGTACTTC	CASSVGWGGSAHQETQYF
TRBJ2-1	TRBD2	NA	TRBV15	TGTGCCATCCCGGGCGGGGGGATTGGGAGTGAGCAGTTCTTC	CAIPGGGIGSEQFF
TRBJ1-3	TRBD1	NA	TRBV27	TGTGCCAGCAGTTCCCGGACAGGGGGGAGCACCATATATTTT	CASSSRTGGSTIYF
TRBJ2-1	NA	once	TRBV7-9	TGTGCCAGCAGTCAAAACAGGGTTCCCTACAATGAGCAGTTCTTC	CASSQNRVPYNEQFF
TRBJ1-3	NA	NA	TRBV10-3	TGTGCCATCAGTGAGTCGGGGGCACGGATGCAGGGAAACACCATATATTTT	CAISESGARMQGNTIYF
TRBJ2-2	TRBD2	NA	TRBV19	TGTGCCAGTAGTCCACTCATCCGACTAGCGGGAAAGACCGGGGAGCTGTTTTTT	CASSPLIRLAGKTGELFF
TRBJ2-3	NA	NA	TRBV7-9	TGTGCCAGCAGCTTAGCGGAGTTGCAGAGAGATACGCAGTATTTT	CASSLAELQRDTQYF
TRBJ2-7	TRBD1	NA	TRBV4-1	TGCGCCAGCAGCCAGCAACCCGGGACAGGGGTACATGTGTACGAGCAGTACTTC	CASSQQPGTGVHVYEQYF
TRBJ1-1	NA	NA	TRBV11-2	TGTGCCAGCAGCTTGGCACTGAACACTGAAGCTTTCTTT	CASSLALNTEAFF
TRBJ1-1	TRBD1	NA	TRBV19	TGTGCCAGTAGTACCGACAGGGGCACTGAAGCTTTCTTT	CASSTDRGTEAFF
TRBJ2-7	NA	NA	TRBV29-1	TGCAGCGTTGTGGGTTTTCTGGAGGGGTCCTACGAGCAGTACTTC	CSVVGFLEGSYEQYF
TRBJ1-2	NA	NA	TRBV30	TGTGCCGTAGGACAGAACTATGGCTACACCTTC	CAVGQNYGYTF
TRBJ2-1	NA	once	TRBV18	TGTGCCAGCTCACCTGTCTCAACAGGGAGTAATGAGCAGTTCTTC	CASSPVSTGSNEQFF
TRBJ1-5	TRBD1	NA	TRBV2	TGTGCCAGCAGTGTGGGACAGGGGTTTAGCAATCAGCCCCAGCATTTT	CASSVGQGFSNQPQHF
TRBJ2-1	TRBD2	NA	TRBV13	TGTGCCAGCAGCTTAGGCCATAGGGCGGGAGCCTACAATGAGCAGTTCTTC	CASSLGHRAGAYNEQFF
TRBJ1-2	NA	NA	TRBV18	TGTGCCAGCTCACCAACGGACTCAGGGGCCGCCGCCTTC	CASSPTDSGAAAF
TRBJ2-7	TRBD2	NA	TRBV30	TGTGCCTGGAGTCCTTTAGCGGGAGGGCCAGGCGAGCAGTACTTC	CAWSPLAGGPGEQYF
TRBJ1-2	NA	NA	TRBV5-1	TGCGCCAGCAGCCGAAAGGCAACAGCCGGCGGCTACACCTTC	CASSRKATAGGYTF
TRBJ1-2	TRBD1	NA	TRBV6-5	TGTGCCAGCAGAACGCGACAGGGCGAAAATGGCTACACCTTC	CASRTRQGENGYTF
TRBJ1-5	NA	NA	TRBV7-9	TGTGCCAGCAGCTATACAGATAGCAATCAGCCCCAGCATTTT	CASSYTDSNQPQHF
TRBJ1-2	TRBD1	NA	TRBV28	TGTGCCAGCAGTACATCCGGGACAGGGTTTTTGAAAGGCTACACCTTC	CASSTSGTGFLKGYTF
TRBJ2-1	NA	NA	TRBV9	TGTGCCAGCAGCGTAGATCAGGGAAGGTACAATGAGCAGTTCTTC	CASSVDQGRYNEQFF
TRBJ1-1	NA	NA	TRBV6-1	TGTGCCAGCAGTGAATTCAGGGAAGGAGCTTTCTTT	CASSEFREGAFF
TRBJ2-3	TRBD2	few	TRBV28	TGTGCCAGCACTAGCGGGGACACAGATACGCAGTATTTT	CASTSGDTDTQYF
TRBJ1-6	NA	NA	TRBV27	TGTGCCAGCAGTCCCCCGTCGCCCCTCCACTTT	CASSPPSPLHF
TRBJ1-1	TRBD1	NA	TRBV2	TGTGCCAGCACAGGGACAGCCGAAGCTTTCTTT	CASTGTAEAFF
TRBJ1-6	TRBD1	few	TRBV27	TGTGCCAGCAGTCAGACAGGGGGCTATTCACCCCTCCACTTT	CASSQTGGYSPLHF
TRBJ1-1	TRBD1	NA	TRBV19	TGTGCCAGTAGTACTGCGGACAGGGCGCGGAGGGGAGCTTTCTTT	CASSTADRARRGAFF
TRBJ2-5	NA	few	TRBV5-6	TGTGCCAGCAGCTTGGGCAGTTTACCAAGCCAAGAGACCCAGTACTTC	CASSLGSLPSQETQYF